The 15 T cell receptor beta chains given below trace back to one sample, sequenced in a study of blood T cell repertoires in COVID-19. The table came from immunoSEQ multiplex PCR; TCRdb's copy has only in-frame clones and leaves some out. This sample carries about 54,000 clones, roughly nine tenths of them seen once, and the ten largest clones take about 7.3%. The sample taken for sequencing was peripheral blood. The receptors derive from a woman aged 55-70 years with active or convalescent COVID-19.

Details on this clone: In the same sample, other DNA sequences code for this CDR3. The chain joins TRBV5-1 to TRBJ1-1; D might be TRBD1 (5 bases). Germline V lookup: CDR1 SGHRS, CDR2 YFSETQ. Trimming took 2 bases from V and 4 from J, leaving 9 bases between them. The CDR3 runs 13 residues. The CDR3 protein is CASSFAGGTEAFF. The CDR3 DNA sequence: TGCGCCAGCAGCTTCGCGGGGGGCACTGAAGCTTTCTTT.

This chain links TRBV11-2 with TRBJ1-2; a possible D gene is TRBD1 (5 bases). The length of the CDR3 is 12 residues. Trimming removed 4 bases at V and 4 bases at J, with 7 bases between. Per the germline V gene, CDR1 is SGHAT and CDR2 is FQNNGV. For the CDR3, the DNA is TGTGCCAGCAGCTCCGACAGCTATGGCTACACCTTC. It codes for CASSSDSYGYTF.

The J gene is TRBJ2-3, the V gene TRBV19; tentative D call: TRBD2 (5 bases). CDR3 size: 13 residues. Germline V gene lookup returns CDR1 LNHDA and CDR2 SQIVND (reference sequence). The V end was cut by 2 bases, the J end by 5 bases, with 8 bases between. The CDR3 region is CASSIPGIDTQYF. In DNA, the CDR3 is TGTGCCAGTAGTATACCGGGAATAGATACGCAGTATTTT.

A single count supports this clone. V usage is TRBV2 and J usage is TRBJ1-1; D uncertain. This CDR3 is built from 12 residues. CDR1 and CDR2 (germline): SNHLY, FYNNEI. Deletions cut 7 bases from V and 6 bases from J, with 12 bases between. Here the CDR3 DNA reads TGTGCCAGCACTTACGGGAGCTCTGAAGCTTTCTTT. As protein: CASTYGSSEAFF.

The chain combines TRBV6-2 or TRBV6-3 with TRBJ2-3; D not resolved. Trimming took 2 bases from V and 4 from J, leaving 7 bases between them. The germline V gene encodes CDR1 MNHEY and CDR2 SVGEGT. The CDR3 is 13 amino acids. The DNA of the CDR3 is TGTGCCAGCAGTTACCCGGTGGCAGATACGCAGTATTTT. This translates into CASSYPVADTQYF.

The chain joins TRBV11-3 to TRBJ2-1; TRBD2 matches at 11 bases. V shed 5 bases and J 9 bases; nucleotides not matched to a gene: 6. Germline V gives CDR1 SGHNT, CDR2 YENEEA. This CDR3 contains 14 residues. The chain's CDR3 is CASSGLAGGGEQFF. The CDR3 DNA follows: TGTGCCAGCAGCGGGCTAGCGGGAGGAGGTGAGCAGTTCTTC.

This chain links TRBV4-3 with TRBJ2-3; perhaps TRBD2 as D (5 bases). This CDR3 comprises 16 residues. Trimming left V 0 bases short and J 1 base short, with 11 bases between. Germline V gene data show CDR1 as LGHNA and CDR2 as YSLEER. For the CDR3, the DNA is TGCGCCAGCAGCCAAGATGAGGGAGCAGGCACAGATACGCAGTATTTT. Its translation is CASSQDEGAGTDTQYF.

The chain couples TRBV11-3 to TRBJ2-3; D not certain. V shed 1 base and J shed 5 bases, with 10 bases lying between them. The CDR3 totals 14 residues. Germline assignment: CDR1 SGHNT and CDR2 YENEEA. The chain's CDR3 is CASSLGGRGDTQYF. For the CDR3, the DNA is TGTGCCAGCAGCTTAGGAGGTAGAGGAGATACGCAGTATTTT.

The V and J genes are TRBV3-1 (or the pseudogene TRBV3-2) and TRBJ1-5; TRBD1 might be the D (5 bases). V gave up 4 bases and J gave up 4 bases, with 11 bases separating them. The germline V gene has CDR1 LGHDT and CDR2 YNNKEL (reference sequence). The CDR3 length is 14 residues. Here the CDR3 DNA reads TGTGCCAGCAGCCCCCAGACAGAGAATCAGCCCCAGCATTTT. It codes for CASSPQTENQPQHF.

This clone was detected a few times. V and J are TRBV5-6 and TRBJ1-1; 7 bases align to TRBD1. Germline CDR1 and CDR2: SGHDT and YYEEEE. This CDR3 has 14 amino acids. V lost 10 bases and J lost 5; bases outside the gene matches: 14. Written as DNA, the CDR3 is TGTGCCGGCGCCAACTACAGGGGAAAAACTGAAGCTTTCTTT. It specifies CAGANYRGKTEAFF.

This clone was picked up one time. The CDR3 DNA reads TGTGCCAGCAGCCAGTCCCGGGGGGTGGGGAATTCACCCCTCCACTTT. Protein sequence: CASSQSRGVGNSPLHF. The gene calls are TRBV5-6 and TRBJ1-6, with TRBD1 as a possible D gene (5 bases). Germline V lookup: CDR1 SGHDT, CDR2 YYEEEE. The CDR3 covers 16 residues. Between the trimmed V and J ends, which lost 4 bases and 7 bases, there was a span of 18 bases.

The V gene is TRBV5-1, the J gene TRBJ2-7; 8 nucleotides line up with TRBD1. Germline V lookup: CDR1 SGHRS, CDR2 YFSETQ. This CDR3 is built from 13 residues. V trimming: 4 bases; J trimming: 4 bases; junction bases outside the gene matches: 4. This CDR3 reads CASSTTGGYEQYF. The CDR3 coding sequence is TGCGCCAGCAGCACTACAGGGGGTTACGAGCAGTACTTC.

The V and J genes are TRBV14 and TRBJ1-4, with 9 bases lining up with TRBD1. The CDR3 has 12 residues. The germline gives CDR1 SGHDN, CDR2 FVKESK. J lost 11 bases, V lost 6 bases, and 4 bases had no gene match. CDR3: CASRSGTGKLFF. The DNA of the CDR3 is TGTGCCAGCAGATCCGGGACAGGGAAACTGTTTTTT.

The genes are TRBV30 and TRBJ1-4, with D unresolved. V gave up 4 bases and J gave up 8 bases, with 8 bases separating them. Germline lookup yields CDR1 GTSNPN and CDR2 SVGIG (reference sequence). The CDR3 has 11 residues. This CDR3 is CAWNSEEKLFF. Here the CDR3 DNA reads TGTGCCTGGAACAGTGAAGAAAAACTGTTTTTT.

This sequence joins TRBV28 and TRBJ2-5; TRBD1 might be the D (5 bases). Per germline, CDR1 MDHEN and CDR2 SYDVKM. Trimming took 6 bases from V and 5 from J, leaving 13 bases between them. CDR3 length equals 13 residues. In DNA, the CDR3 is TGTGCCAGCAGGGGGTCCCCAGGGGAGACCCAGTACTTC. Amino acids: CASRGSPGETQYF.